Below, one T cell receptor beta chain is given with its context. Its binding antigen is unknown. Qualities for individual bases were not recorded, and no much larger clone is one base off. The immunoSEQ Assay, a bias-controlled multiplex PCR, was used to amplify TCRbeta CDR3 regions from genomic DNA. Turning to the authors' computational methods: Within the assay, amplification of reference gene primers was used to estimate how many nucleated cells each sample contained. To quantify the absolute abundance of each unique TCRbeta CDR3 rearrangement, sequence reads were collapsed and filtered. For each sample, productive Simpson clonality was calculated as the square root of Simpson's diversity index across productive rearrangements. TCRdb re-hosts the immuneACCESS table, in-frame sequences only. Its copies lack some clones; in the studies checked, an unresolved V gene accounts for under half of them, and the cause for the rest is not known. That table is the source of V, J and clone size, and D and trimming were worked out from the DNA. Within this sample are around 300,000 clones, with 85% to 90% of them counted one time only. Jointly, the top ten make up around 4.3% of the sample.

Enrolling through a virtual design, the prospective study's participants ranged in age from roughly 18 to 95 years and lived across roughly 24 United States geographic areas. In the prospective study, participants were assigned to cohorts based on the clinical history participants reported in a screening survey and a study questionnaire. In the prospective study, mobile phlebotomists collected whole blood, serum and a nasopharyngeal or oropharyngeal swab from each participant. Prospective study participants could optionally give additional blood draws and questionnaires over an approximately 2-month period. Blood samples from the prospective study were shipped frozen or at room temperature prior to DNA extraction. The sample belongs to a study of blood T cell repertoires in COVID-19 (dated by TCRdb to between 2020 and 2021). For the study in its entirety: Samples covering the acute and convalescent phases of COVID-19 were provided by collaborators in the United States, Italy and Spain. The material from the prospective study consisted of cDNA or gDNA derived from T cells, B-cell-depleted T cells, or PBMCs. Deeply sampled blood TCRbeta repertoires from subjects exposed to, actively infected with, or recovered from COVID-19 were included in the dataset. The repertoires were made available in a free public database intended to serve as a resource for research on the immune response to SARS-CoV-2. Samples came from the ongoing ImmuneRACE study (first 160 participants) plus 1,254 subjects from 6 global collaborators. The sample metadata nearly always contained a de-identified subject ID, COVID-19 status, age in years and sex. HLA class I and class II types, where available, came from metadata supplied by the sample provider rather than from assay-based typing. The full study reports these points: The quantity of clinical and demographic metadata differed by source and by participant and was supplied without curation.

This sequence originates from a woman under 30 with acute COVID-19. The specimen was PBMCs or T cells enriched from blood (not recorded which).

Here the CDR3 is given as CATSRARTGDRTDTQYF. Here is the DNA: TGTGCCACCAGCAGAGCGCGGACAGGGGATCGCACAGATACGCAGTATTTT. The chain is assembled from TRBV15 and TRBJ2-3; TRBD1 aligns with 9 central bases. Clipping removes 1 base from V and 1 base from J, with 6 as the unmatched junction base count. CDR1 and CDR2 are read off the germline V gene (reference sequence) as LNHNV and YYDKDF. From the cysteine through the phenylalanine, the CDR3 covers 17 amino acids. CDR3 DNA only is kept here, 51 bases in frame from base 1.